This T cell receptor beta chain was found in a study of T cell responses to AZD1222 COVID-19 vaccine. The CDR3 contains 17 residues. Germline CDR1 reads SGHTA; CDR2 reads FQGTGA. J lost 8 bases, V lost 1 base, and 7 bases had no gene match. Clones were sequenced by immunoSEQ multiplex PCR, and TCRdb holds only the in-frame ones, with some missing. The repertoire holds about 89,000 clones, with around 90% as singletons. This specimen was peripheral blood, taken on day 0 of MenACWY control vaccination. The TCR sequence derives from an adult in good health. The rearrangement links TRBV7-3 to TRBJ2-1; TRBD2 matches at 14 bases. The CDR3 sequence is CASSLRGTSGRRDEQFF. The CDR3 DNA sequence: TGTGCCAGCAGCTTAAGGGGGACTAGCGGGAGAAGGGATGAGCAGTTCTTC. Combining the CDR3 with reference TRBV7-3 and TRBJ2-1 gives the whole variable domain GAGVSQTPSNKVTEKGKYVELRCDPISGHTALYWYRQSLGQGPEFLIYFQGTGAADDSGLPNDRFFAVRPEGSVSTLKIQRTERGDSAVYLCASSLRGTSGRRDEQFFGPGTRLTVL.